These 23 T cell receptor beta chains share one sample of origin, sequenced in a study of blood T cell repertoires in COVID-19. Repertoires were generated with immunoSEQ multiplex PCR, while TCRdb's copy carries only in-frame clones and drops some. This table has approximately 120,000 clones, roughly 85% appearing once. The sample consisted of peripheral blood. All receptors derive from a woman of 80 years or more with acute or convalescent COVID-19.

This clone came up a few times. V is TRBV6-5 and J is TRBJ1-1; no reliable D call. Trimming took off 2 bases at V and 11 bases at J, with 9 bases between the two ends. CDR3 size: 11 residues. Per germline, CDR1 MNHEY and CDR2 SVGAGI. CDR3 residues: CASSYGGRAFF. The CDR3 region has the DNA TGTGCCAGCAGTTACGGCGGGCGGGCTTTCTTT.

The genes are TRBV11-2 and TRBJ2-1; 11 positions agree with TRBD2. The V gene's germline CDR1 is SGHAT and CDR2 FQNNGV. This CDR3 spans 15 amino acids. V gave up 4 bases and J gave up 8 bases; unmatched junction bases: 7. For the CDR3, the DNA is TGTGCCAGCAGCTCGATAGCGGGGGGGTATCATGAGCAGTTCTTC. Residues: CASSSIAGGYHEQFF. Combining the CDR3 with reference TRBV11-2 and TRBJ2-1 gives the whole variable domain EAGVAQSPRYKIIEKRQSVAFWCNPISGHATLYWYQQILGQGPKLLIQFQNNGVVDDSQLPKDRFSAERLKGVDSTLKIQPAKLEDSAVYLCASSSIAGGYHEQFFGPGTRLTVL.

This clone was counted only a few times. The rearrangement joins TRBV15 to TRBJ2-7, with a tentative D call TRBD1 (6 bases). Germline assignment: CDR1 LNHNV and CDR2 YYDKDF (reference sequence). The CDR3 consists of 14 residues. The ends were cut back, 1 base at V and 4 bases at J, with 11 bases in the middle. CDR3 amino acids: CATSRATGAYEQYV. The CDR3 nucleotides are TGTGCCACCAGCAGAGCGACAGGAGCGTACGAGCAGTACGTC.

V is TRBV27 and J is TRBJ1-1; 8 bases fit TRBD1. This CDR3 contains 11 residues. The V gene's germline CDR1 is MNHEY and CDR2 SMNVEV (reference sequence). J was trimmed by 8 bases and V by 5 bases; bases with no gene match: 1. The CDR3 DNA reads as TGTGCCAGCAGTAGACAGGGGGAAGCTTTCTTT. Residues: CASSRQGEAFF.

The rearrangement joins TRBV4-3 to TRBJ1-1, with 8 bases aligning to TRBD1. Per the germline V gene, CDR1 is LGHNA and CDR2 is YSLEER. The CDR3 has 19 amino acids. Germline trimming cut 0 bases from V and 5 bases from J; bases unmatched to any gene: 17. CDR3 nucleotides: TGCGCCAGCAGCCAAGATAGGCAGACAGGGGCCACCCGGGGGACTGAAGCTTTCTTT. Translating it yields CASSQDRQTGATRGTEAFF.

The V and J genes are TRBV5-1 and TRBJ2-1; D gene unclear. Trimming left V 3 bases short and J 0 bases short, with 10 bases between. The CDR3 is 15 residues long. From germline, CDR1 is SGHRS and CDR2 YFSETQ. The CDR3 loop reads CASSYASSSYNEQFF. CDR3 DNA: TGCGCCAGCAGCTATGCTAGTAGCTCCTACAATGAGCAGTTCTTC.

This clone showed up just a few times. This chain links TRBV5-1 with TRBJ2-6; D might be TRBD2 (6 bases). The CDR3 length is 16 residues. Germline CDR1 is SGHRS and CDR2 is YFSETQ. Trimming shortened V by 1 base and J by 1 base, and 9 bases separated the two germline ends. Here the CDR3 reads CASSLPGSSGANVLTF. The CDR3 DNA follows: TGCGCCAGCAGCTTGCCCGGGAGTTCTGGGGCCAACGTCCTGACTTTC.

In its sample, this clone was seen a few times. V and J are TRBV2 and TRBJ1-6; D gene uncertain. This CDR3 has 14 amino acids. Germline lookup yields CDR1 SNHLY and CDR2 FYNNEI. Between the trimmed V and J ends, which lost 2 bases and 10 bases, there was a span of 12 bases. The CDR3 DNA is TGTGCCAGCAGTGAAAAGGCCCCGGGGTCACCCCTCCACTTT. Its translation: CASSEKAPGSPLHF.

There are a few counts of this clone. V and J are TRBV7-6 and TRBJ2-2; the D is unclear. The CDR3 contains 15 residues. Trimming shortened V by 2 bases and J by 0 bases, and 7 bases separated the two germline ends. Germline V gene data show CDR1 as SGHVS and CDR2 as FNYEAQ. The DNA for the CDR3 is TGTGCCAGCAGCTTATTAGAGGCGAACACCGGGGAGCTGTTTTTT. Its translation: CASSLLEANTGELFF.

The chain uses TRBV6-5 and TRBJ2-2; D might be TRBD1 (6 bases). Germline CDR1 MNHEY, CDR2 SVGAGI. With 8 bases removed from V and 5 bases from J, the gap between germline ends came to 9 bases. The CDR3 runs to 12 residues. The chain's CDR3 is CASRTVTGELFF. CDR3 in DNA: TGTGCCAGCCGGACAGTTACCGGGGAGCTGTTTTTT.

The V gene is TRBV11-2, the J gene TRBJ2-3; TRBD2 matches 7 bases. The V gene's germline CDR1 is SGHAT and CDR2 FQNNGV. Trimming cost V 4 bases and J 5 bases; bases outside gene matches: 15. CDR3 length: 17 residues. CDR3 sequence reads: CASSSPREGRAGDTQYF. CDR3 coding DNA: TGTGCCAGCAGCTCCCCTCGAGAAGGGAGGGCCGGAGATACGCAGTATTTT.

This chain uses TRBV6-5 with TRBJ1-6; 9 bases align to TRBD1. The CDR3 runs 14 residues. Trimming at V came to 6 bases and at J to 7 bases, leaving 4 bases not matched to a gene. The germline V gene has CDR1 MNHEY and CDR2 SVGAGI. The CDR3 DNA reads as TGTGCCAGCAGGCCCGGGACAGGGAATTCACCCCTCCACTTT. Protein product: CASRPGTGNSPLHF.

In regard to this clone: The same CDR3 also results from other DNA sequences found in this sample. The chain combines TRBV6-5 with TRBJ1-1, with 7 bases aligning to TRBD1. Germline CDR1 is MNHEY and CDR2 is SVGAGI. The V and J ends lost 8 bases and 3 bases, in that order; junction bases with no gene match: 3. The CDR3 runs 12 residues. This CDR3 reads CASSDRDTEAFF. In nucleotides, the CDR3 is TGTGCCAGCTCCGACAGGGACACTGAAGCTTTCTTT.

CDR3 bases: TGTGCCAGCAGCCAAGAGGGACAGGGGATTTCTGAAGCTTTCTTT. The encoded protein is CASSQEGQGISEAFF. The chain recombines TRBV3-1 (or the pseudogene TRBV3-2) with TRBJ1-1, with 10 positions matching TRBD1. After removal of 0 bases from V and 6 bases from J, the junction contained 4 bases not matched to a gene. This CDR3 is built from 15 residues. Germline V gene lookup returns CDR1 LGHDT and CDR2 YNNKEL (reference sequence).

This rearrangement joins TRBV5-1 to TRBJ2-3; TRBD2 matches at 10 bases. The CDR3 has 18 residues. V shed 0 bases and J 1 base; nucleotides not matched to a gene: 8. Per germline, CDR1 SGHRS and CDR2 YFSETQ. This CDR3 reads CASSLGSGGARGTDTQYF. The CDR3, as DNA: TGCGCCAGCAGCTTGGGGAGCGGGGGGGCCAGGGGCACAGATACGCAGTATTTT.

The CDR3 spells CASSLEAGQQVYEQYF. CDR3 nucleotides: TGTGCCAGCAGCTTAGAGGCGGGACAGCAAGTTTACGAGCAGTACTTC. The chain links TRBV7-3 to TRBJ2-7, with a possible D match to TRBD1 (7 bases). The CDR3 loop spans 16 amino acids. CDR1 and CDR2 from the germline V gene are SGHTA and FQGTGA. The V end was cut by 2 bases, the J end by 4 bases, with 18 bases between. Based on the CDR3 plus reference TRBV7-3 and TRBJ2-7, the full variable domain is GAGVSQTPSNKVTEKGKYVELRCDPISGHTALYWYRQSLGQGPEFLIYFQGTGAADDSGLPNDRFFAVRPEGSVSTLKIQRTERGDSAVYLCASSLEAGQQVYEQYFGPGTRLTVT.

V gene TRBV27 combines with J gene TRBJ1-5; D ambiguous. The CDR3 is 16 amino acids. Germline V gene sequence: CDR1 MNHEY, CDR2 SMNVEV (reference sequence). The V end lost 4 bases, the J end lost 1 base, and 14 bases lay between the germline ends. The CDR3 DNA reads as TGTGCCAGCAGTTCCCCCGGCAGCGGAAGCAATCAGCCCCAGCATTTT. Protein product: CASSSPGSGSNQPQHF.

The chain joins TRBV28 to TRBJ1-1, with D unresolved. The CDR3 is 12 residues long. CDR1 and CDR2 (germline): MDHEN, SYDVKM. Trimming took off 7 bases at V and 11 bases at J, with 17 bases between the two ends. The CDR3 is CASIRTPGGAFF. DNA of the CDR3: TGTGCCAGCATCCGCACCCCGGGCGGGGCTTTCTTT.

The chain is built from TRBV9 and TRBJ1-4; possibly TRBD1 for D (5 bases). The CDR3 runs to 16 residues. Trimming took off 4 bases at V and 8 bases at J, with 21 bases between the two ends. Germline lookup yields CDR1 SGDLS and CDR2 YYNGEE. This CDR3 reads CASSHHVGRGKEKLFF. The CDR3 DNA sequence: TGTGCCAGCAGCCATCACGTCGGACGGGGGAAGGAAAAACTGTTTTTT.

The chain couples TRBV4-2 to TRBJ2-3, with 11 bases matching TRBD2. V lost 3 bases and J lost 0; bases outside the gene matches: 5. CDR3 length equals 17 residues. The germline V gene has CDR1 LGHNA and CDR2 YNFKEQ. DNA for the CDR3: TGTGCCAGCAGCCAGTTACTAGCGGGGGACAGCACAGATACGCAGTATTTT. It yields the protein CASSQLLAGDSTDTQYF.

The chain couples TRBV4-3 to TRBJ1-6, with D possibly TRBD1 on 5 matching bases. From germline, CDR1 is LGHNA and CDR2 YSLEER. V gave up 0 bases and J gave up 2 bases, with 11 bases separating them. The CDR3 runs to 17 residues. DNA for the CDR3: TGCGCCAGCAGCCAAGATGGGTCGGGGGCCTATAATTCACCCCTCCACTTT. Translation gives CASSQDGSGAYNSPLHF.

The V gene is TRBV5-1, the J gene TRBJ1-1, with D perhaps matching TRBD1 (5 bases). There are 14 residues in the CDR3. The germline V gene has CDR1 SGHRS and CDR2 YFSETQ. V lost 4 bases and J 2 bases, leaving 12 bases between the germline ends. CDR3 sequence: CASSQTGGNTEAFF. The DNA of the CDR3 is TGCGCCAGCAGCCAGACCGGGGGTAACACTGAAGCTTTCTTT.

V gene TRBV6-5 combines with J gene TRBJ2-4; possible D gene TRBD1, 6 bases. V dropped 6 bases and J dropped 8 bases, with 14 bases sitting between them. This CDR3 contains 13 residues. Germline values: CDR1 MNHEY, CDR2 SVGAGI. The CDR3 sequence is CASRRTAGDIQYF. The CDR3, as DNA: TGTGCCAGCAGAAGGACAGCTGGGGACATTCAGTACTTC.